Each of the 30 T cell receptor beta chains below was sequenced from the same sample in a study of blood T cell repertoires in COVID-19. Clones were read by immunoSEQ multiplex PCR, and TCRdb kept only the in-frame ones, dropping some. In the table there are about 200,000 clones, roughly 87% of which are singletons. Material for sequencing was peripheral blood. The source of these receptors is a man aged 35 to 55 with active or convalescent COVID-19.

The V and J genes are TRBV7-2 and TRBJ1-4, with TRBD1 matching over 8 bases. V lost 1 base and J lost 13; bases outside the gene matches: 8. Germline V gives CDR1 SGHTA, CDR2 FQGNSA. The CDR3 has 14 residues. The CDR3 protein is CASSLEYRGYRLFF. CDR3 nucleotides: TGTGCCAGCAGCTTAGAATACAGGGGGTATAGACTGTTTTTT.

This rearrangement joins TRBV27 to TRBJ2-1, with D tentatively TRBD1 (6 bases). This CDR3 comprises 14 residues. The germline CDR1 and CDR2 sequences are MNHEY and SMNVEV (reference sequence). V dropped 1 base and J dropped 8 bases, with 12 bases sitting between them. The CDR3 DNA reads as TGTGCCAGCAGTTTATTTTCAGGGGTCGATGAGCAGTTCTTC. Translated: CASSLFSGVDEQFF.

The chain carries TRBV9 and TRBJ2-1; 10 bases fit TRBD1. Trimming removed 4 bases from V and 4 bases from J; junction bases left unmatched: 20. CDR3 length: 20 amino acids. Germline CDR1 and CDR2: SGDLS and YYNGEE. The CDR3 coding sequence is TGTGCCAGCAGCCACCGACAGGGGGCTTTTTCCCTCTCAAAGTACAATGAGCAGTTCTTC. Its translation is CASSHRQGAFSLSKYNEQFF.

V and J are TRBV10-2 and TRBJ1-2; possibly TRBD1 for D (5 bases). Trimming pared 2 bases from V and 3 bases from J, leaving 10 bases between. Looked up from germline, CDR1 is WSHSY and CDR2 is SAAADI. The CDR3 has 14 residues. The CDR3, as DNA: TGCGCCAGCAGTGAGGGCGACAGTGACTATGGCTACACCTTC. This codes for CASSEGDSDYGYTF.

The J gene is TRBJ2-2, the V gene TRBV9; D is perhaps TRBD1 (6 bases). From germline, CDR1 is SGDLS and CDR2 YYNGEE. Trimming removed 0 bases from V and 1 base from J, with 10 bases in between. This CDR3 is built from 16 residues. CDR3 sequence reads: CASSVGRGQNTGELFF. Written as DNA, the CDR3 is TGTGCCAGCAGCGTAGGCAGGGGCCAGAACACCGGGGAGCTGTTTTTT.

This clone was seen a few times. This chain links TRBV24-1 with TRBJ2-1, with D tentatively TRBD2 (5 bases). The V end lost 1 base, the J end lost 0 bases, and 6 bases lay between the germline ends. This CDR3 contains 15 residues. Germline CDR1 and CDR2: KGHDR and SFDVKD. The CDR3 is CATSDLGSSYNEQFF. DNA of the CDR3: TGTGCCACCAGTGATTTAGGGAGCTCCTACAATGAGCAGTTCTTC.

The chain uses TRBV29-1 and TRBJ2-1, with D perhaps TRBD1 (5 bases). Germline V gene data show CDR1 as SQVTM and CDR2 as ANQGSEA. V gave up 6 bases and J gave up 4 bases, with 10 bases separating them. The CDR3 covers 12 residues. CDR3 nucleotides: TGCAGCGTCGCCCAGGGATACAATGAGCAGTTCTTC. The encoded protein is CSVAQGYNEQFF.

The chain carries TRBV28 and TRBJ1-2; tentative D call: TRBD1 (6 bases). The CDR3 spans 14 residues. In germline, CDR1 is MDHEN, CDR2 SYDVKM. V was pared by 6 bases and J by 2 bases, with 13 bases between. The CDR3 nucleotides are TGTGCCAGCAGCGTTAACAGGGTAAACTATGGCTACACCTTC. Protein product: CASSVNRVNYGYTF.

The chain carries TRBV28 and TRBJ2-7; a weak D match, TRBD2 (7 bases). CDR3 length: 15 residues. The germline V gene encodes CDR1 MDHEN and CDR2 SYDVKM. V lost 4 bases to trimming and J lost 1 base, with 14 bases between them. CDR3 region: CASSSPRGASYEQYF. The CDR3 region has the DNA TGTGCCAGCAGTTCCCCCCGGGGGGCTTCCTACGAGCAGTACTTC.

There are a few counts of this clone. J is TRBJ2-6 and V is TRBV9; 7 nucleotides align to TRBD2. Germline-derived CDR1 and CDR2 are SGDLS and YYNGEE. Trimming removed 3 bases from V and 0 bases from J; junction bases left unmatched: 6. CDR3 length equals 17 residues. CDR3 in DNA: TGTGCCAGCAGCGCGCACGGGGGGATCTCTGGGGCCAACGTCCTGACTTTC. It yields the protein CASSAHGGISGANVLTF.

V and J are TRBV10-1 and TRBJ1-1; D is undetermined. The CDR3 runs to 14 residues. V lost 6 bases and J 3 bases, leaving 14 bases between the germline ends. In germline, CDR1 is WNHNN, CDR2 SYGVQD (reference sequence). CDR3 nucleotide sequence: TGCGCCAGCAGCCACCCACCCGCGGACACTGAAGCTTTCTTT. Translated: CASSHPPADTEAFF.

This clone was recorded once. The V call is TRBV6-1, the J call TRBJ2-1, with unresolved D. This CDR3 spans 15 amino acids. Trimming took 3 bases from V and 4 from J, leaving 13 bases between them. In germline, CDR1 is MNHNS, CDR2 SASEGT. CDR3 amino acids: CASSEVGTAYNEQFF. The CDR3 coding sequence is TGTGCCAGCAGTGAGGTTGGTACAGCATACAATGAGCAGTTCTTC.

This clone was picked up a small number of times. The V gene is TRBV19, the J gene TRBJ1-1; D might be TRBD1 (5 bases). CDR1 and CDR2 (germline): LNHDA, SQIVND (reference sequence). Deletions cut 5 bases from V and 4 bases from J, with 14 bases between. The CDR3 covers 14 residues. CDR3 residues: CASSFGARGTEAFF. CDR3 DNA sequence: TGTGCCAGTAGTTTCGGGGCGCGGGGCACTGAAGCTTTCTTT.

The chain combines TRBV28 with TRBJ1-1; tentative D call: TRBD1 (5 bases). Germline V gene data show CDR1 as MDHEN and CDR2 as SYDVKM. The CDR3 spans 15 residues. V was trimmed by 5 bases and J by 1 base, leaving 14 bases between them. DNA of the CDR3: TGTGCCAGCAGTGCCCAGGGTAGACCGAACACTGAAGCTTTCTTT. It is translated as CASSAQGRPNTEAFF.

This clone was counted only a few times. V and J are TRBV6-4 and TRBJ2-3; 9 positions agree with TRBD2. V gave up 4 bases and J gave up 2 bases; unmatched junction bases: 4. Germline loops: CDR1 MRHNA, CDR2 SNTAGT. This CDR3 has 15 amino acids. In DNA form, the CDR3 reads TGTGCCAGCAGTGTGGGGGGACTAGCCACAGATACGCAGTATTTT. Translation gives CASSVGGLATDTQYF.

In its sample, this clone was seen a few times. V gene TRBV10-1 combines with J gene TRBJ1-5, with a tentative D call TRBD1 (5 bases). CDR3 length: 15 amino acids. Germline values: CDR1 WNHNN, CDR2 SYGVQD (reference sequence). The V gene lost 2 bases and the J gene lost 5 bases, with 13 bases spanning the gap. The CDR3 DNA is TGCGCCAGCAGTGAGGACAGTCCAAGAGATCAGCCCCAGCATTTT. Translated: CASSEDSPRDQPQHF.

The chain links TRBV7-9 to TRBJ1-6; a weak D match, TRBD1 (5 bases). Germline V gene sequence: CDR1 SEHNR, CDR2 FQNEAQ (reference sequence). The V end was cut by 5 bases, the J end by 8 bases, with 13 bases between. This CDR3 region has 14 residues. For the CDR3, the DNA is TGTGCCAGCAGCCCGGGGACTTTGGATTCACCCCTCCACTTT. Protein sequence: CASSPGTLDSPLHF.

The genes are TRBV3-1 (or the pseudogene TRBV3-2) and TRBJ2-3; 10 nucleotides line up with TRBD2. Per the germline V gene, CDR1 is LGHDT and CDR2 is YNNKEL (reference sequence). The CDR3 runs to 16 residues. Unmatched junction bases numbered 3, after V lost 0 bases and J lost 3 bases. For the CDR3, the DNA is TGTGCCAGCAGCCAAGATCTAGCGGGAGTAACAGATACGCAGTATTTT. This sequence encodes CASSQDLAGVTDTQYF.

This chain uses TRBV14 with TRBJ2-6; D may be TRBD2 (5 bases). V lost 2 bases, J lost 0 bases, and 11 bases lay in between. The CDR3 consists of 17 residues. CDR1 and CDR2 from the germline V gene are SGHDN and FVKESK. The CDR3 reads CASSQRARDSGANVLTF. The CDR3 DNA reads TGTGCCAGCAGCCAAAGGGCGAGGGACTCTGGGGCCAACGTCCTGACTTTC.

The chain uses TRBV6-5 and TRBJ1-3; TRBD1 aligns across 9 bases. Trimming took 6 bases from V and 1 from J; bases not matched to a gene: 4. The CDR3 totals 15 residues. Germline V gene lookup returns CDR1 MNHEY and CDR2 SVGAGI. CDR3 in amino acids: CASRYGQGSGNTIYF. The CDR3 DNA sequence: TGTGCCAGCAGATATGGACAGGGGTCTGGAAACACCATATATTTT.

This chain uses TRBV4-1 with TRBJ1-4; 7 bases are a match to TRBD1. The CDR3 sequence is 15 residues long. J lost 10 bases, V lost 3 bases, and 11 bases had no gene match. CDR1 and CDR2 from the germline V gene are MGHRA and YSYEKL. CDR3 residues: CASSHTGTDLRKLFF. The CDR3 bases are TGCGCCAGCAGCCATACCGGGACAGATTTAAGAAAACTGTTTTTT.

V is TRBV18 and J is TRBJ1-6; TRBD1 aligns across 7 bases. The germline CDR1 and CDR2 sequences are KGHSH and LQKENI. The CDR3 has 17 amino acids. Germline trimming cut 6 bases from V and 7 bases from J; bases unmatched to any gene: 15. CDR3 bases: TGTGCCAGCTCCCCAATTGGCCGGACAGGATTCAATTCACCCCTCCACTTT. It specifies CASSPIGRTGFNSPLHF.

The CDR3 DNA is TGTGCCAGCAGTTTTAGCGGGGGGCGTACCTACGAGCAGTACTTC. Translating it yields CASSFSGGRTYEQYF. This chain joins TRBV7-3 and TRBJ2-7; 10 positions match TRBD2. This CDR3 spans 15 amino acids. Germline CDR1 is SGHTA and CDR2 is FQGTGA. V was clipped by 6 bases and J by 2 bases; unmatched bases: 7.

The chain has TRBV3-1 (or the pseudogene TRBV3-2) and TRBJ2-3; possible D gene TRBD2, 5 bases. CDR1 and CDR2 from the germline V gene are LGHDT and YNNKEL (reference sequence). V lost 3 bases and J 1 base, leaving 17 bases between the germline ends. The CDR3 is made up of 17 amino acids. CDR3 bases: TGTGCCAGCAGCCAGACCGACGGGGTTCGGGGCACAGATACGCAGTATTTT. Its protein product is CASSQTDGVRGTDTQYF.

The J gene is TRBJ1-4, the V gene TRBV28; D uncertain. This CDR3 contains 18 residues. Trimming took off 3 bases at V and 0 bases at J, with 17 bases between the two ends. In germline, CDR1 is MDHEN, CDR2 SYDVKM. CDR3 sequence reads: CASSLPGVQSATNEKLFF. For the CDR3, the DNA is TGTGCCAGCAGTTTGCCCGGAGTCCAATCTGCAACTAATGAAAAACTGTTTTTT.

This clone was observed a single time. The rearrangement uses TRBV28 and TRBJ1-5; unclear D gene. Looked up from germline, CDR1 is MDHEN and CDR2 is SYDVKM. CDR3 length: 12 amino acids. Between the trimmed V and J ends, which lost 1 base and 7 bases, there was a span of 5 bases. This CDR3 is CASSLLLQPQHF. Written as DNA, the CDR3 is TGTGCCAGCAGTTTATTACTCCAGCCCCAGCATTTT.

The CDR3 nucleotides are TGCGCCAGCAGCTGGGACGAAGCGGGAGCTCGGTCAGAGCAGTACTTC. This sequence encodes CASSWDEAGARSEQYF. V is TRBV5-1 and J is TRBJ2-7; 8 nucleotides align to TRBD2. V shed 3 bases and J 7 bases; nucleotides not matched to a gene: 15. CDR1 and CDR2 (germline): SGHRS, YFSETQ. This CDR3 spans 16 amino acids.

This clone was counted between two and nine times. This chain joins TRBV5-4 and TRBJ2-7, with a possible D match to TRBD1 (6 bases). Germline CDR1 is SGHNT and CDR2 is YYREEE (reference sequence). Trimming shortened V by 4 bases and J by 4 bases, and 9 bases separated the two germline ends. This CDR3 comprises 12 residues. The CDR3 nucleotides read TGTGCCAGCAGCGCCCAGGGGTACGAGCAGTACTTC. Translation gives CASSAQGYEQYF.

V gene TRBV6-5 combines with J gene TRBJ1-5; TRBD1 might be the D (6 bases). The CDR3 covers 14 residues. V was trimmed by 5 bases and J by 4 bases, leaving 12 bases between them. Germline lookup yields CDR1 MNHEY and CDR2 SVGAGI. CDR3 sequence: CASSRGQINQPQHF. Here the CDR3 DNA reads TGTGCCAGCAGTAGGGGACAAATTAATCAGCCCCAGCATTTT.

The V and J genes are TRBV7-2 and TRBJ1-6; D gene ambiguous. CDR1 SGHTA and CDR2 FQGNSA come from the germline V gene. Trimming stripped 1 base from V and 6 bases from J, with 13 bases between. The CDR3 totals 16 residues. CDR3 bases: TGTGCCAGCAGCTTAGAGCCGGGTCTAGGTAATTCACCCCTCCACTTT. The encoded protein is CASSLEPGLGNSPLHF.